This T cell receptor beta chain was observed in a study of regulatory T cells in long-lasting Graves disease. Notes on the study in general: Persistent cases favored TRBV28, TRBJ1-2 and TRBJ2-5.

Germline V gives CDR1 LGHDT, CDR2 YNNKEL (reference sequence). This CDR3 spans 16 amino acids. V was shortened by 2 bases and J by 6 bases, with 19 bases between the two germline ends. Time point in this sample: newly diagnosed GD, antithyroid drugs for less than 3 months. PBMC-extracted RNA yielded the TCR library. In this sample, this clonotype turned up many times. As yet, its antigen is unknown. Both iRepertoire HTBI primers and Arm-PCR of CDR3 regions were used to build the TCR beta libraries. TCRdb recomputed calls from the multiplex PCR reads with MiXCR, one row per CDR3 protein. This sample has about 620,000 distinct CDR3 sequences; 16% occur once, and the top ten carry 18%. These data also formed part of another study, on T cells in Graves' hyperthyroidism and ophthalmopathy. That work adds: Subjects aged 18 to 65 presented with newly diagnosed hyperthyroidism of less than 2 months' duration.

The source of this sequence is a young woman with Graves disease. The chain employs TRBV3-1 and TRBJ1-2; perhaps TRBD1 as D (6 bases). Sequencing used peripheral blood mononuclear cells (PBMCs), obtained at new diagnosis, from a patient treated with antithyroid drugs. CDR3 amino acids: CASSQLSAGSGDGYTF. The CDR3 bases are TGTGCCAGCAGCCAACTTTCTGCAGGGTCAGGGGATGGCTACACCTTC.